This record concerns one TCR beta chain sequence. Germline lookup yields CDR1 MGHRA and CDR2 YSYEKL. V was pared by 1 base and J by 13 bases, with 19 bases between. This CDR3 has 15 amino acids. This sample is part of a study of cytomegalovirus exposure and HLA in healthy donors. Both 60 Vbeta primers and 13 Jbeta primers went into the PCR. The protocol was immunoSEQ multiplex PCR, while the TCRdb copy is restricted to in-frame clones and leaves out a portion. The sample includes about 84,000 clones, 78% of them seen just once. Material: PBMCs. The chain uses TRBV4-1 and TRBJ2-2; D possibly corresponds to TRBD2 (6 bases). The receptor was isolated from a male donor in good health and CMV-seropositive. The CDR3 spells CASSQGASAQGLLFF. DNA for the CDR3: TGCGCCAGCAGCCAAGGGGCTAGCGCCCAGGGTTTGCTGTTTTTT.